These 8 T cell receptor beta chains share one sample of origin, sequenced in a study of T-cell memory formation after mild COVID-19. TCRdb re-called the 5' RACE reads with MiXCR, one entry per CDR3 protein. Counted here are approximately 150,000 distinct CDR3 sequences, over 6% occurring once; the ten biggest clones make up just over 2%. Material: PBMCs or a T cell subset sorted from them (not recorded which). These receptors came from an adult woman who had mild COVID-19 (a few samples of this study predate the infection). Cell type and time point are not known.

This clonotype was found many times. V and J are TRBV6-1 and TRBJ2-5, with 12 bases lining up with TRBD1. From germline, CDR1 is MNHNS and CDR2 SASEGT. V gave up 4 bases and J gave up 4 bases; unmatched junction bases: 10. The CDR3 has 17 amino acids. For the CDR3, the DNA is TGTGCCAGCAGTGGCCGGGACAGGGGGCTCGGACGAGAGACCCAGTACTTC. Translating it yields CASSGRDRGLGRETQYF.

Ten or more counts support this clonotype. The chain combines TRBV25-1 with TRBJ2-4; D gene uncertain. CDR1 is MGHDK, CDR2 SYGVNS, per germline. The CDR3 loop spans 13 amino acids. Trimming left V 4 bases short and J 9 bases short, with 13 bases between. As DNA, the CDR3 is TGTGCCAGCAGTGTAAGTCCAGTCGGCATTCAGTACTTC. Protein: CASSVSPVGIQYF.

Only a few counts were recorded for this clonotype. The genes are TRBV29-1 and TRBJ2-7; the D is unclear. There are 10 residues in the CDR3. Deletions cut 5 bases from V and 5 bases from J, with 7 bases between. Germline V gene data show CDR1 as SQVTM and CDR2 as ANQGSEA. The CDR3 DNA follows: TGCAGCGTTTACCTAAACGAGCAGTACTTC. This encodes CSVYLNEQYF.

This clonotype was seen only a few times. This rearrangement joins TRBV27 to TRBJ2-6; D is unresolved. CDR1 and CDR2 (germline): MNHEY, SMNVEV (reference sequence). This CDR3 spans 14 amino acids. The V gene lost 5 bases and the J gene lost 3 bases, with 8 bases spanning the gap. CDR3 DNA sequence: TGTGCCAGCAGTCCACGCAGTGGGGCCAACGTCCTGACTTTC. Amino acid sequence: CASSPRSGANVLTF.

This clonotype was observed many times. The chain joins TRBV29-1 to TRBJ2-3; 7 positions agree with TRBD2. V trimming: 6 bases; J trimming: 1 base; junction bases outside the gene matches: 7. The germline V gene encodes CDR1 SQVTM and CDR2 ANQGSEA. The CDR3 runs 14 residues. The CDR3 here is CSVAQRGRTDTQYF. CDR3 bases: TGCAGCGTGGCTCAGCGGGGCCGCACAGATACGCAGTATTTT.

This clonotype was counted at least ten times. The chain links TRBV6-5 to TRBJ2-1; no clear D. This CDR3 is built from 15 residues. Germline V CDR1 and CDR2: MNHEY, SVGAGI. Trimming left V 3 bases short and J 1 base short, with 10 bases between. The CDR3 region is CASSYLPSSYNEQFF. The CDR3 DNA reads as TGTGCCAGCAGTTATTTGCCGAGTTCCTACAATGAGCAGTTCTTC.

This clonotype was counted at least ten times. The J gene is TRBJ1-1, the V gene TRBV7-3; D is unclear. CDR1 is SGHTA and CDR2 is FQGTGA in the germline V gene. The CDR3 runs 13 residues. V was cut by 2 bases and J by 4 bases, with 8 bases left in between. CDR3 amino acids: CASSLGLGTEAFF. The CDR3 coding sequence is TGTGCCAGCAGCTTAGGCCTAGGCACTGAAGCTTTCTTT.

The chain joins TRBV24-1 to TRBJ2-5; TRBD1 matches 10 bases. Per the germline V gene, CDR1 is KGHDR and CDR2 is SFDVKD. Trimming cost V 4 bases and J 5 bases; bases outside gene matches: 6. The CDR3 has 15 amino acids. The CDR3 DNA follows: TGTGCCACCAGTGACGGACAGGGGGTGAGGGAGACCCAGTACTTC. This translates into CATSDGQGVRETQYF.